This TCR beta chain came from a study of T cell responses to AZD1222 COVID-19 vaccine (dated by TCRdb to the early 2020s). About the investigation overall: TCR sequencing covered 230 or so trial participants: about 210 given two doses of AZD1222 and about 26 given two doses of MenACWY control vaccine. Trial participants were enrolled by age into 18-55, 56-69 and 70-plus year subgroups, with approximately 160, 26 and 62 TCR-sequenced participants respectively. Points the paper makes about the study in general: Most participants were white British and females outnumbered males, and the authors suggested that clonal diversity may have been underestimated. Nearly half of unique spike-specific TCRs reportedly recognized epitopes outside regions mutated in the B.1.351 and B.1.1.7 variants. Conclusions about previously exposed vaccinees are limited because only six or seven AZD1222 recipients were SARS-CoV-2 seropositive at baseline. No day 14 peak-response samples were available, so repertoires were characterized only after the peak T cell response. The whole spike protein was spanned by vaccine-associated CD4 TCRs, and dominant responses were seen in regions 160-218 and 743-854. After two AZD1222 doses, both the breadth and the depth of spike-specific TCRs were significantly higher than at day 0 and than in MenACWY recipients. The 56-69-year group was small, and its depth increase did not reach significance, likely because of low power.

The CDR3 regions of human TCRbeta chains were analyzed by immunosequencing. Under the source paper's analysis protocol: TCRs in the repertoires were compared against a reference library of SARS-CoV-2-specific TCRs that had been generated with the MIRA antigen-specificity platform. Breadth was defined as the fraction of unique TCRs that were SARS-CoV-2-associated, and depth was defined as the fraction of total T cells that were SARS-CoV-2-associated. Using the MIRA data, each spike-specific TCR was assigned both to the spike region to which the TCR was reactive and to a CD4 or CD8 class. Log10-transformed breadth and depth values were compared by one-way ANOVA with Sidak's multiple comparisons tests. The immuneACCESS repertoire file appears here via TCRdb, limited to in-frame rearrangements. These files lack a portion of the clones; in checked studies, under half of the deficit traces to unresolved V genes, and the cause of the others is not known. V, J and clone size derive from that table, while D and trimming were established from the DNA sequence. This sample comprises around 66,000 clones, 79% of them detected only once. In total, the top ten clones hold more than 20% of the sample.

This clone has at least ten counts. Its antigen remains unidentified. No much larger clone exists at a distance of one base, and base qualities are not known. The sample's time point label, decoded: baseline before first vaccination. This specimen's treatment or condition label, per the study, means: meningococcal conjugate vaccine given as trial control. The vaccinee samples were drawn from two UK trials, COV001 and COV002, one of which was a single-blind randomized controlled phase 2/3 trial testing AZD1222 (ChAdOx1 nCoV-19) in healthy adults. For TCRbeta chain sequencing, PBMC samples were collected from trial participants at day 0 and at day 28 after the second dose. CDR1 and CDR2 are drawn from the germline V gene: SGHDT, YYEEEE. The CDR3 has 16 amino acids, counting the end cysteine and phenylalanine. Only CDR3 DNA is held: 48 bases, read in frame from base 1. Trimming at the junction amounts to 3 bases on V and 4 bases on J, and the germline ends lie 18 bases apart.

The material was peripheral blood, obtained on day 0 of MenACWY control vaccination. The V and J genes are TRBV5-6 and TRBJ2-3; no D gene can be assigned with confidence. The receptor was derived from an adult in good health. The DNA reads as follows: TGTGCCAGCAGCTCGGGTCACCTTACACGGGCAGATACGCAGTATTTT. This yields the protein CASSSGHLTRADTQYF.